This passage covers 26 T cell receptor beta chains from one sample sequenced in a study of blood T cell repertoires in COVID-19. Produced via immunoSEQ multiplex PCR; TCRdb's table is partial and in-frame only. The table lists around 16,000 clones, roughly four fifths of them singletons. Sequences were obtained from peripheral blood. The receptors stem from an elderly man with active or convalescent COVID-19.

This chain links TRBV6-5 with TRBJ2-2, with D perhaps TRBD2 (6 bases). Germline CDR1 and CDR2: MNHEY and SVGAGI. The ends were cut back, 0 bases at V and 1 base at J, with 9 bases in the middle. There are 16 residues in the CDR3. The CDR3 DNA is TGTGCCAGCAGTTACTCGATGGGGGGGAACACCGGGGAGCTGTTTTTT. It translates to CASSYSMGGNTGELFF.

J is TRBJ2-7 and V is TRBV11-3; TRBD1 aligns across 9 bases. Germline CDR1 reads SGHNT; CDR2 reads YENEEA. V dropped 6 bases and J dropped 3; count of bases not matched to a gene: 6. The CDR3 totals 14 residues. The CDR3 nucleotides read TGTGCCAGCAGTCCAGGGACAGGGAGCTACGAGCAGTACTTC. Amino acid sequence: CASSPGTGSYEQYF. The entire variable domain, with the rest obtained from reference TRBV11-3 and TRBJ2-7, is as follows: EAGVVQSPRYKIIEKKQPVAFWCNPISGHNTLYWYLQNLGQGPELLIRYENEEAVDDSQLPKDRFSAERLKGVDSTLKIQPAELGDSAVYLCASSPGTGSYEQYFGPGTRLTVT.

The J gene is TRBJ2-3, the V gene TRBV19; D remains unclear. V lost 3 bases to trimming and J lost 6 bases, with 13 bases between them. The CDR3 runs to 14 residues. The germline gives CDR1 LNHDA, CDR2 SQIVND (reference sequence). CDR3 sequence: CASSMPHGADTQYF. The CDR3 DNA reads as TGTGCCAGTAGTATGCCCCACGGTGCTGATACGCAGTATTTT.

In its sample, this clone was seen a few times. Written as DNA, the CDR3 is TGTGCCACCAGTGACAATACAGGGCTGAACACTGAAGCTTTCTTT. Its translation is CATSDNTGLNTEAFF. The chain links TRBV24-1 to TRBJ1-1, with a possible D match to TRBD1 (6 bases). Germline V gene data show CDR1 as KGHDR and CDR2 as SFDVKD. The CDR3 totals 15 residues. V lost 4 bases and J lost 0, with 11 bases in between.

This clone was recorded a few times. V gene TRBV19 combines with J gene TRBJ1-2; D gene uncertain. Germline CDR1 reads LNHDA; CDR2 reads SQIVND (reference sequence). The CDR3 has 15 amino acids. Between the trimmed V and J ends, which lost 1 base and 2 bases, there was a span of 11 bases. CDR3 region: CASSIGYLQNYGYTF. The CDR3 coding sequence is TGTGCCAGTAGTATAGGGTACTTACAGAACTATGGCTACACCTTC.

V usage is TRBV5-1 and J usage is TRBJ2-7, with TRBD1 identical over 7 bases. V gave up 0 bases and J gave up 5 bases; unmatched junction bases: 5. The CDR3 spans 14 residues. The germline V gene has CDR1 SGHRS and CDR2 YFSETQ. The CDR3 nucleotides are TGCGCCAGCAGCTTGGTACAGGGGTCAGACGAGCAGTACTTC. It specifies CASSLVQGSDEQYF.

The J gene is TRBJ2-3, the V gene TRBV5-1; tentatively, D is TRBD2 (5 bases). Germline V gene data show CDR1 as SGHRS and CDR2 as YFSETQ. The CDR3 is made up of 16 amino acids. The germline V and J ends were trimmed by 4 bases and 4 bases, with 19 bases remaining between them. CDR3 in DNA: TGCGCCAGCAGCCCGTCACGGGGAAGGGCCGCAGATACGCAGTATTTT. Protein sequence: CASSPSRGRAADTQYF.

This clone ranks as medium-sized. This chain links TRBV7-2 with TRBJ2-3; D may be TRBD2 (6 bases). Trimming cost V 3 bases and J 2 bases, with 9 bases left between them. Germline lookup yields CDR1 SGHTA and CDR2 FQGNSA. The CDR3 length is 14 residues. The CDR3 DNA follows: TGTGCCAGCAGCTTCGGAGGGCCCACAGATACGCAGTATTTT. It specifies CASSFGGPTDTQYF.

The chain couples TRBV7-3 to TRBJ2-7; 8 bases match TRBD1. Unmatched junction bases numbered 5, after V lost 5 bases and J lost 5 bases. This CDR3 spans 13 amino acids. The germline CDR1 and CDR2 sequences are SGHTA and FQGTGA. The CDR3 is CASSPQGANEQYF. The CDR3 coding sequence is TGTGCCAGCAGCCCCCAGGGGGCCAACGAGCAGTACTTC.

This chain connects TRBV6-1 to TRBJ2-5; D is possibly TRBD1 (5 bases). The CDR3 is 13 amino acids. The ends were cut back, 0 bases at V and 7 bases at J, with 9 bases in the middle. Germline assignment: CDR1 MNHNS and CDR2 SASEGT. The CDR3 DNA is TGTGCCAGCAGTGAAGCAAGTGGGGCGACCCAGTACTTC. Translating gives CASSEASGATQYF.

This chain links TRBV6-6 with TRBJ1-2; D might be TRBD1 (5 bases). This CDR3 has 14 amino acids. V gave up 5 bases and J gave up 3 bases, with 13 bases separating them. CDR1 is MNHNY and CDR2 is SVGAGI in the germline V gene (reference sequence). The CDR3, as DNA: TGTGCCAGCAGTACGGGCGGGGGGTACTATGGCTACACCTTC. Translation: CASSTGGGYYGYTF.

The V and J genes are TRBV11-1 and TRBJ2-2, with D possibly being TRBD1 (5 bases). Deletions cut 8 bases from V and 7 bases from J, with 14 bases between. From germline, CDR1 is SGHAT and CDR2 FQDESV (reference sequence). The CDR3 contains 13 residues. The chain's CDR3 is CASAQGMGGELFF. The CDR3, as DNA: TGTGCCAGCGCCCAGGGAATGGGCGGGGAGCTGTTTTTT.

The chain joins TRBV6-5 to TRBJ1-5; 8 nucleotides agree with TRBD1. The CDR3 spans 13 residues. Trimming removed 6 bases from V and 6 bases from J; junction bases left unmatched: 4. CDR1 is MNHEY, CDR2 SVGAGI, per germline. CDR3 sequence: CASSFDRGQPQHF. CDR3 sequence (DNA): TGTGCCAGCAGCTTCGACAGGGGTCAGCCCCAGCATTTT.

In nucleotides, the CDR3 is TGTGCCAGCAGCCTGGGGGGGGGTCCCTCCTACGAGCAGTACTTC. Translation: CASSLGGGPSYEQYF. This chain joins TRBV5-4 and TRBJ2-7, with 7 bases lining up with TRBD2. The CDR3 length is 15 residues. V shed 4 bases and J 0 bases; nucleotides not matched to a gene: 7. The germline V gene encodes CDR1 SGHNT and CDR2 YYREEE (reference sequence).

This clone was detected once. The chain uses TRBV15 and TRBJ2-3; D gene ambiguous. V shed 9 bases and J shed 5 bases, with 9 bases lying between them. CDR3 size: 11 residues. Looked up from germline, CDR1 is LNHNV and CDR2 is YYDKDF (reference sequence). CDR3 residues: CATALRDTQYF. CDR3 bases: TGTGCCACAGCATTAAGAGATACGCAGTATTTT.

This rearrangement joins TRBV12-5 to TRBJ1-2, with a possible D match to TRBD1 (6 bases). The CDR3 spans 13 residues. Trimming pared 7 bases from V and 5 bases from J, leaving 14 bases between. Germline V gene lookup returns CDR1 LGHNT and CDR2 FRNRAP. The CDR3: CASEQGIEYGYTF. The DNA for the CDR3 is TGTGCTAGTGAGCAGGGGATCGAGTATGGCTACACCTTC. The whole variable domain, filled in from reference TRBV12-5 and TRBJ1-2, reads DARVTQTPRHKVTEMGQEVTMRCQPILGHNTVFWYRQTMMQGLELLAYFRNRAPLDDSGMPKDRFSAEMPDATLATLKIQPSEPRDSAVYFCASEQGIEYGYTFGSGTRLTVV.

The rearrangement joins TRBV14 to TRBJ1-1; 11 bases line up with TRBD1. CDR3 length: 16 residues. V dropped 4 bases and J dropped 4; count of bases not matched to a gene: 8. CDR1 and CDR2 (germline): SGHDN, FVKESK. The CDR3 coding sequence is TGTGCCAGCAGCCGTGGACAGGGGGCGCGGAGCACTGAAGCTTTCTTT. As protein: CASSRGQGARSTEAFF.

The rearrangement uses TRBV4-3 and TRBJ2-5, with D maybe TRBD1 (5 bases). Trimming cost V 0 bases and J 4 bases, with 12 bases left between them. The CDR3 is made up of 15 amino acids. In germline, CDR1 is LGHNA, CDR2 YSLEER. The CDR3 reads CASSQDLLGRETQYF. The CDR3 DNA reads TGCGCCAGCAGCCAAGATCTCCTGGGGCGAGAGACCCAGTACTTC.

The chain combines TRBV2 with TRBJ1-2; a weak D match, TRBD1 (6 bases). V was cut by 7 bases and J by 4 bases, with 19 bases left in between. CDR1 and CDR2 from the germline V gene are SNHLY and FYNNEI. This CDR3 contains 15 residues. The CDR3 region is CASTRTQGFSYGYTF. In DNA, the CDR3 is TGTGCCAGCACAAGGACACAGGGATTTAGCTATGGCTACACCTTC.

The chain has TRBV27 and TRBJ1-2, with a possible D match to TRBD1 (6 bases). The germline V gene encodes CDR1 MNHEY and CDR2 SMNVEV (reference sequence). Trimming stripped 4 bases from V and 8 bases from J, with 17 bases between. The CDR3 is made up of 14 amino acids. The CDR3 DNA sequence: TGTGCCAGCAGTTCAGACAGGACCTTAGGGGGCTACACCTTC. It is translated as CASSSDRTLGGYTF.

This clone was picked up a small number of times. The V call is TRBV7-9, the J call TRBJ1-2; 7 nucleotides match TRBD1. CDR3 length: 17 residues. Germline CDR1 is SEHNR and CDR2 is FQNEAQ (reference sequence). Trimming cost V 2 bases and J 1 base; bases outside gene matches: 10. Written as DNA, the CDR3 is TGTGCCAGCAGCTTAATTCCAGGGGGTGGGGATAACTATGGCTACACCTTC. Translated, it gives CASSLIPGGGDNYGYTF.

The CDR3, as DNA: TGCAGTGCTAGCGATGGCTACACCTTC. As protein: CSASDGYTF. The chain employs TRBV20-1 and TRBJ1-2; unclear D gene. The CDR3 extends over 9 amino acids. Germline V CDR1 and CDR2: DFQATT, SNEGSKA (reference sequence). Trimming left V 3 bases short and J 6 bases short, with 2 bases between.

V and J are TRBV11-3 and TRBJ2-6, with 7 bases lining up with TRBD2. CDR1 and CDR2 (germline): SGHNT, YENEEA. The CDR3 spans 17 residues. The V gene end was trimmed by 1 base and the J gene end by 2 bases; junction bases not matched to a gene: 5. In DNA, the CDR3 is TGTGCCAGCAGCTTAGGTTGGGGGGGAGCTGGGGCCAACGTCCTGACTTTC. Protein sequence: CASSLGWGGAGANVLTF.

The chain has TRBV6-5 and TRBJ2-7, with D perhaps TRBD1 (6 bases). V lost 6 bases and J 6 bases, leaving 9 bases between the germline ends. There are 11 residues in the CDR3. Germline V gene sequence: CDR1 MNHEY, CDR2 SVGAGI. CDR3 amino acids: CASRRGGEQYF. The CDR3 DNA reads as TGTGCCAGCAGAAGAGGGGGCGAGCAGTACTTC.

The gene calls are TRBV6-1 and TRBJ1-5, with 11 bases that match TRBD1. The V gene's germline CDR1 is MNHNS and CDR2 SASEGT. This CDR3 has 18 amino acids. V dropped 4 bases and J dropped 0; count of bases not matched to a gene: 8. The CDR3 DNA is TGTGCCAGCAGTGCGGGACAGGGGGGCTCCTATAGCAATCAGCCCCAGCATTTT. Amino acids: CASSAGQGGSYSNQPQHF.

This chain links TRBV18 with TRBJ2-7, with a possible D match to TRBD2 (6 bases). The CDR3 is 18 amino acids. V was trimmed by 1 base and J by 1 base, leaving 20 bases between them. The germline gives CDR1 KGHSH, CDR2 LQKENI. Here the CDR3 reads CASSPLYGTGNTSYEQYF. DNA of the CDR3: TGTGCCAGCTCACCACTTTACGGGACTGGCAACACATCCTACGAGCAGTACTTC. The full variable domain, completed using reference TRBV18 and TRBJ2-7, is NAGVMQNPRHLVRRRGQEARLRCSPMKGHSHVYWYRQLPEEGLKFMVYLQKENIIDESGMPKERFSAEFPKEGPSILRIQQVVRGDSAAYFCASSPLYGTGNTSYEQYFGPGTRLTVT.